Below, 25 T cell receptor beta chains from the same sample are listed, as sequenced in a study of blood T cell repertoires in COVID-19. Produced via immunoSEQ multiplex PCR; TCRdb's table is partial and in-frame only. This sample carries tens of thousands of clones, approximately 83% of them seen once, and the ten largest clones take approximately 15%. The material sequenced was peripheral blood. The source of these receptors is a man between 40 and 49 years old with COVID-19, enrolled during active disease.

J is TRBJ1-1 and V is TRBV27; D call uncertain. The germline gives CDR1 MNHEY, CDR2 SMNVEV (reference sequence). V dropped 4 bases and J dropped 1 base, with 7 bases sitting between them. CDR3 length: 13 residues. The CDR3 nucleotides read TGTGCCAGCAGTTCGATCAGGAACACTGAAGCTTTCTTT. Translated, it gives CASSSIRNTEAFF.

CDR3 loop: CASSEGLAGGIGSTDTQYF. The CDR3 DNA is TGTGCCAGCAGTGAGGGCCTAGCGGGGGGAATCGGGAGCACAGATACGCAGTATTTT. The rearrangement uses TRBV2 and TRBJ2-3; 11 nucleotides match TRBD2. The CDR3 spans 19 residues. Germline trimming cut 3 bases from V and 0 bases from J; bases unmatched to any gene: 11. Looked up from germline, CDR1 is SNHLY and CDR2 is FYNNEI.

V usage is TRBV28 and J usage is TRBJ1-2; no definite D call. This CDR3 is 12 amino acids long. The germline CDR1 and CDR2 sequences are MDHEN and SYDVKM. V was clipped by 3 bases and J by 7 bases, with 9 bases between them. CDR3 sequence (DNA): TGTGCCAGCAGTTTTTGGGCCGGTGGCTACACCTTC. Its protein product is CASSFWAGGYTF.

This chain joins TRBV28 and TRBJ2-2; weak D call: TRBD1 (6 bases). CDR3 length: 15 amino acids. Germline V gene sequence: CDR1 MDHEN, CDR2 SYDVKM. Trimming removed 7 bases from V and 5 bases from J, with 17 bases in between. CDR3 in DNA: TGTGCCAGCACCGACTCAGGGGCCGGGACCGGGGAGCTGTTTTTT. Residues: CASTDSGAGTGELFF.

The rearrangement uses TRBV19 and TRBJ1-3; TRBD1 matches 9 bases. Germline V CDR1 and CDR2: LNHDA, SQIVND (reference sequence). The V gene end was trimmed by 4 bases and the J gene end by 3 bases; junction bases not matched to a gene: 7. CDR3 length: 16 residues. The CDR3, as DNA: TGTGCCAGTAGTAAACCACAGGGGGCCAGTGGAAACACCATATATTTT. The encoded protein is CASSKPQGASGNTIYF.

This clone was counted a single time. This rearrangement joins TRBV9 to TRBJ1-1; D ambiguous. CDR3 length: 13 amino acids. Germline V lookup: CDR1 SGDLS, CDR2 YYNGEE. Deletions cut 0 bases from V and 4 bases from J, with 7 bases between. Here the CDR3 DNA reads TGTGCCAGCAGCGTAGGGAGGGTCACTGAAGCTTTCTTT. This sequence encodes CASSVGRVTEAFF.

The chain recombines TRBV30 with TRBJ1-5, with 8 bases that match TRBD1. The CDR3 has 12 amino acids. V shed 2 bases and J 6 bases; nucleotides not matched to a gene: 0. The germline gives CDR1 GTSNPN, CDR2 SVGIG (reference sequence). CDR3 sequence reads: CAWSTGGQPQHF. The CDR3, as DNA: TGTGCCTGGAGTACAGGGGGTCAGCCCCAGCATTTT.

The chain recombines TRBV9 with TRBJ1-1; no clear D. V was pared by 0 bases and J by 1 base, with 4 bases between. The CDR3 runs to 13 residues. The germline gives CDR1 SGDLS, CDR2 YYNGEE. In DNA, the CDR3 is TGTGCCAGCAGCGTAGGGGCGAACACTGAAGCTTTCTTT. Translation: CASSVGANTEAFF.

The chain has TRBV6-1 and TRBJ1-2; D remains ambiguous. V was shortened by 1 base and J by 4 bases, with 16 bases between the two germline ends. The CDR3 consists of 16 residues. Germline loops: CDR1 MNHNS, CDR2 SASEGT. DNA for the CDR3: TGTGCCAGCAGTGAAGGCCTGTCAGTCAAAATCTATGGCTACACCTTC. Amino acids: CASSEGLSVKIYGYTF.

This clone was counted only a few times. The rearrangement joins TRBV4-1 to TRBJ1-2, with TRBD1 identical over 9 bases. Germline trimming cut 1 base from V and 8 bases from J; bases unmatched to any gene: 8. Germline assignment: CDR1 MGHRA and CDR2 YSYEKL. The CDR3 totals 15 residues. CDR3 loop: CASSQVDRGPWGYTF. CDR3 DNA: TGCGCCAGCAGCCAAGTGGACAGGGGCCCCTGGGGCTACACCTTC.

The count of this clone is one. The chain has TRBV6-1 and TRBJ1-2, with 9 bases that match TRBD1. V was pared by 1 base and J by 0 bases, with 6 bases of the junction left unmatched. CDR3 length: 17 amino acids. Germline V gene data show CDR1 as MNHNS and CDR2 as SASEGT. The CDR3 reads CASSEVGTGKTNYGYTF. CDR3 in DNA: TGTGCCAGCAGTGAAGTAGGGACAGGGAAGACTAACTATGGCTACACCTTC.

The V call is TRBV9, the J call TRBJ2-2; tentatively, D is TRBD1 (5 bases). This CDR3 is built from 14 residues. Germline CDR1 and CDR2: SGDLS and YYNGEE. The V and J ends lost 4 bases and 4 bases respectively, with 11 bases between them. The CDR3 spells CASSPETVTGELFF. The CDR3, as DNA: TGTGCCAGCAGCCCAGAGACAGTCACCGGGGAGCTGTTTTTT. Based on the CDR3 plus reference TRBV9 and TRBJ2-2, the full variable domain is DSGVTQTPKHLITATGQRVTLRCSPRSGDLSVYWYQQSLDQGLQFLIQYYNGEERAKGNILERFSAQQFPDLHSELNLSSLELGDSALYFCASSPETVTGELFFGEGSRLTVL.

As DNA, the CDR3 is TGTGCCAGCACTCGGCGGAGGGCGGGGGAGACCCAGTACTTC. Amino acids: CASTRRRAGETQYF. The chain links TRBV7-9 to TRBJ2-5; the D gene is possibly TRBD2 (6 bases). Deletions cut 7 bases from V and 5 bases from J, with 17 bases between. CDR1 and CDR2 from the germline V gene are SEHNR and FQNEAQ (reference sequence). The CDR3 contains 14 residues.

The chain is built from TRBV5-5 and TRBJ1-4, with D possibly being TRBD1 (5 bases). V was shortened by 4 bases and J by 5 bases, with 9 bases between the two germline ends. CDR3 size: 13 residues. Germline assignment: CDR1 SGHKS and CDR2 YYEKEE (reference sequence). The CDR3 sequence: CASSLGGNEKLFF. The DNA for the CDR3 is TGTGCCAGCAGCCTCGGGGGAAATGAAAAACTGTTTTTT.

The chain joins TRBV5-1 to TRBJ2-5; possibly TRBD1 for D (6 bases). The CDR3 loop spans 15 amino acids. Germline lookup yields CDR1 SGHRS and CDR2 YFSETQ. Trimming left V 4 bases short and J 3 bases short, with 16 bases between. CDR3 sequence: CASSTPGQIEETQYF. The DNA for the CDR3 is TGCGCCAGCAGCACCCCGGGACAAATCGAAGAGACCCAGTACTTC.

This clone was seen a few times. The chain employs TRBV3-1 (or the pseudogene TRBV3-2) and TRBJ2-7, with D perhaps matching TRBD1 (6 bases). Deletions cut 2 bases from V and 3 bases from J, with 14 bases between. The CDR3 consists of 15 residues. Germline CDR1 and CDR2: LGHDT and YNNKEL (reference sequence). The CDR3 here is CASSQLGGIVYEQYF. The CDR3 DNA follows: TGTGCCAGCAGCCAATTAGGGGGTATCGTCTACGAGCAGTACTTC.

This chain uses TRBV28 with TRBJ2-1; TRBD1 might be the D (6 bases). CDR1 and CDR2 from the germline V gene are MDHEN and SYDVKM. V dropped 4 bases and J dropped 3 bases, with 16 bases sitting between them. The CDR3 is 16 amino acids. Written as DNA, the CDR3 is TGTGCCAGCAGTTCGGACAGCGCGGGTGTCTACAATGAGCAGTTCTTC. Its protein is CASSSDSAGVYNEQFF.

This sequence joins TRBV2 and TRBJ2-5; D unclear. This CDR3 comprises 14 residues. The germline gives CDR1 SNHLY, CDR2 FYNNEI. V was trimmed by 4 bases and J by 3 bases, leaving 12 bases between them. The chain's CDR3 is CASSGTRREETQYF. In nucleotides, the CDR3 is TGTGCCAGCAGTGGAACCCGTAGAGAAGAGACCCAGTACTTC.

CDR3 nucleotide sequence: TGTGCCAGCAGTGAAACCGGGGGTCTTTCCTACGAGCAGTACTTC. Its protein is CASSETGGLSYEQYF. The chain joins TRBV6-1 to TRBJ2-7; D may be TRBD2 (6 bases). V lost 2 bases and J lost 1, with 12 bases in between. The germline V gene has CDR1 MNHNS and CDR2 SASEGT. This CDR3 has 15 amino acids.

This rearrangement joins TRBV7-9 to TRBJ2-2; D perhaps matches TRBD2 (6 bases). CDR3 size: 15 residues. Germline V gene data show CDR1 as SEHNR and CDR2 as FQNEAQ (reference sequence). Trimming took 6 bases from V and 1 from J, leaving 12 bases between them. The CDR3 DNA sequence: TGTGCCAGCAGATCCGGGACTCAGAACACCGGGGAGCTGTTTTTT. Encoded protein: CASRSGTQNTGELFF.

The sample holds a few counts of this clone. The rearrangement uses TRBV19 and TRBJ1-6; D might be TRBD1 (5 bases). The CDR3 is 16 amino acids. The germline V gene encodes CDR1 LNHDA and CDR2 SQIVND (reference sequence). The V end lost 5 bases, the J end lost 9 bases, and 20 bases lay between the germline ends. CDR3 nucleotides: TGTGCCAGTAGTCCGAGAAGGAGGGGAGGAAGTTCACCCCTCCACTTT. It yields the protein CASSPRRRGGSSPLHF.

This chain uses TRBV12-3 or TRBV12-4 with TRBJ2-7; 9 bases map to TRBD1. The J segment lost 4 bases and the V segment lost 3 bases, leaving 1 base of the junction unmatched. The CDR3 has 13 amino acids. The CDR3 region is CASSLGQGYEQYF. DNA of the CDR3: TGTGCCAGCAGTTTGGGACAGGGTTACGAGCAGTACTTC.

The gene calls are TRBV5-4 and TRBJ1-6; weak D call: TRBD1 (5 bases). Trimming shortened V by 5 bases and J by 7 bases, and 10 bases separated the two germline ends. CDR3 length equals 13 residues. Germline V gives CDR1 SGHNT, CDR2 YYREEE (reference sequence). The CDR3 sequence: CASSPDRNSPLHF. The CDR3 coding sequence is TGTGCCAGCAGTCCCGACAGAAATTCACCCCTCCACTTT. Using reference TRBV5-4 and TRBJ1-6 for the parts outside the CDR3, the full variable domain is ETGVTQSPTHLIKTRGQQVTLRCSSQSGHNTVSWYQQALGQGPQFIFQYYREEENGRGNFPPRFSGLQFPNYSSELNVNALELDDSALYLCASSPDRNSPLHFGNGTRLTVT.

This chain joins TRBV29-1 and TRBJ1-1; the D gene is possibly TRBD1 (5 bases). Germline V gene data show CDR1 as SQVTM and CDR2 as ANQGSEA. This CDR3 comprises 13 residues. Trimming stripped 2 bases from V and 1 base from J, with 8 bases between. The CDR3 reads CSVERDRNTEAFF. CDR3 DNA sequence: TGCAGCGTTGAAAGAGACAGGAACACTGAAGCTTTCTTT.

As regards this clone: The germline gene is not matched at one end of the junction; a read error may be the cause. This chain links TRBV4-2 with TRBJ2-2; D unclear. Germline V lookup: CDR1 LGHNA, CDR2 YNFKEQ. The CDR3 sequence is 15 residues long. The CDR3 is CASSKDSPSTGELFF. CDR3 DNA sequence: TGTGCCAGCAGCAAAGATAGCCCGAGCACCGGGGAGCTGTTTTTT.